Following are 14 T cell receptor beta chains from one sample sequenced in a study of blood T cell repertoires in COVID-19. The method was immunoSEQ multiplex PCR; TCRdb's version includes in-frame clones alone and lacks a portion of them. The table lists about 310,000 clones, around nine tenths of them singletons, with around 1.2% in the top ten. Specimen: peripheral blood. These receptors all come from a man in his 70s with acute or convalescent COVID-19.

This rearrangement joins TRBV3-1 (or the pseudogene TRBV3-2) to TRBJ1-1; D remains unclear. The germline V gene has CDR1 LGHDT and CDR2 YNNKEL (reference sequence). V lost 3 bases, J lost 4 bases, and 15 bases lay in between. The CDR3 is 15 residues long. The CDR3 is CASSQRASRGTEAFF. The CDR3, as DNA: TGTGCCAGCAGCCAGCGGGCGTCCCGGGGCACTGAAGCTTTCTTT.

The CDR3 loop is CASSSDRGTEAFF. CDR3 DNA sequence: TGTGCCAGCAGTTCCGACAGGGGGACTGAAGCTTTCTTT. The chain couples TRBV28 to TRBJ1-1; the match to TRBD1 covers 9 bases. The CDR3 consists of 13 residues. The germline V gene has CDR1 MDHEN and CDR2 SYDVKM. V was pared by 4 bases and J by 5 bases, with 2 bases of the junction left unmatched.

The chain has TRBV7-9 and TRBJ2-1; TRBD1 is a possible D gene (5 bases). CDR1 is SEHNR and CDR2 is FQNEAQ in the germline V gene (reference sequence). The CDR3 runs 16 residues. V lost 5 bases, J lost 6 bases, and 20 bases lay in between. The CDR3 sequence: CASSAPGTVRGNEQFF. The DNA of the CDR3 is TGTGCCAGCAGCGCTCCTGGAACGGTAAGGGGCAATGAGCAGTTCTTC.

The rearrangement joins TRBV5-4 to TRBJ2-1, with 9 bases matching TRBD2. This CDR3 is 15 amino acids long. The trim removed 0 bases at V and 4 bases at J, leaving 2 bases unmatched. Germline assignment: CDR1 SGHNT and CDR2 YYREEE (reference sequence). CDR3 loop: CASSLGLAVYNEQFF. CDR3 coding DNA: TGTGCCAGCAGCTTGGGACTAGCGGTTTACAATGAGCAGTTCTTC.

The V gene is TRBV27, the J gene TRBJ1-1, with no clear D. CDR3 length equals 13 residues. V gave up 6 bases and J gave up 6 bases, with 14 bases separating them. Germline V gene sequence: CDR1 MNHEY, CDR2 SMNVEV (reference sequence). The CDR3 coding sequence is TGTGCCAGCAGACACGGAGGCGGTTCTGAAGCTTTCTTT. Amino acid sequence: CASRHGGGSEAFF.

V is TRBV13 and J is TRBJ1-2; D is possibly TRBD1 (6 bases). V was clipped by 4 bases and J by 10 bases, with 16 bases between them. This CDR3 comprises 13 residues. Germline loops: CDR1 PRHDT, CDR2 FYEKMQ (reference sequence). CDR3 sequence: CASSSAAGTLYTF. For the CDR3, the DNA is TGTGCCAGCAGCTCAGCTGCCGGGACACTCTACACCTTC.

This clone was detected only once. This rearrangement joins TRBV5-7 to TRBJ1-4; tentatively, D is TRBD1 (5 bases). TRBV5-7 belongs to the ORF category, with a function that is uncertain. CDR3 length: 13 amino acids. V lost 4 bases and J 7 bases, leaving 11 bases between the germline ends. CDR3 region: CASSEEGAEKLFF. The CDR3 coding sequence is TGTGCCAGCAGCGAGGAAGGGGCTGAAAAACTGTTTTTT.

V is TRBV5-5 and J is TRBJ2-3; D gene ambiguous. Germline CDR1 reads SGHKS; CDR2 reads YYEKEE (reference sequence). V was trimmed by 0 bases and J by 1 base, leaving 12 bases between them. The CDR3 totals 16 residues. The CDR3 reads CASSLVGGLGTDTQYF. DNA of the CDR3: TGTGCCAGCAGCTTGGTCGGCGGTCTCGGCACAGATACGCAGTATTTT.

This chain joins TRBV6-2 or TRBV6-3 and TRBJ1-5; D may be TRBD1 (5 bases). There are 14 residues in the CDR3. Trimming stripped 6 bases from V and 2 bases from J, with 11 bases between. CDR1 is MNHEY and CDR2 is SVGEGT in the germline V gene. CDR3 bases: TGTGCCAGCAGCCGAACGACAGGCAATCAGCCCCAGCATTTT. It specifies CASSRTTGNQPQHF.

The chain has TRBV11-3 and TRBJ1-2; 8 bases are shared with TRBD1. The V gene's germline CDR1 is SGHNT and CDR2 YENEEA. The CDR3 is 18 residues long. V was pared by 1 base and J by 7 bases, with 17 bases of the junction left unmatched. In DNA form, the CDR3 reads TGTGCCAGCAGCTTAGGGCCTACCAGGGGGCATTATATAAGTGGCTACACCTTC. Its translation is CASSLGPTRGHYISGYTF.

The J gene is TRBJ2-1, the V gene TRBV4-2, with 10 bases matching TRBD2. CDR3 size: 17 residues. Trimming at V came to 0 bases and at J to 6 bases, leaving 8 bases not matched to a gene. Germline V gene lookup returns CDR1 LGHNA and CDR2 YNFKEQ. This CDR3 is CASSQDRTASGGNEQFF. In nucleotides, the CDR3 is TGTGCCAGCAGCCAAGATCGAACGGCTAGCGGGGGCAATGAGCAGTTCTTC.

The V gene is TRBV5-8, the J gene TRBJ2-1, with 10 bases that match TRBD2. The junction had 11 bases not matched to a gene; V was cut back by 4 bases and J by 4 bases. CDR3 length: 17 residues. CDR1 is SGHTS and CDR2 is YDEGEE in the germline V gene. The DNA of the CDR3 is TGTGCCAGCAGCGACTATCCCGGGACTAGCGAATACAATGAGCAGTTCTTC. Amino acids: CASSDYPGTSEYNEQFF.

The chain links TRBV6-5 to TRBJ2-1; 8 nucleotides agree with TRBD2. V trimming: 4 bases; J trimming: 8 bases; junction bases outside the gene matches: 7. The CDR3 extends over 14 amino acids. The germline V gene encodes CDR1 MNHEY and CDR2 SVGAGI. The CDR3, as DNA: TGTGCCAGCAGTTCCGGGACTAGAGTCTATGAGCAGTTCTTC. Protein sequence: CASSSGTRVYEQFF.

The V gene is TRBV7-2, the J gene TRBJ2-5, with D possibly TRBD2 on 5 matching bases. The CDR3 is made up of 14 amino acids. Germline CDR1 and CDR2: SGHTA and FQGNSA. V lost 7 bases to trimming and J lost 4 bases, with 16 bases between them. The CDR3 DNA follows: TGTGCCAGCAACTCCCGGACTGGGAGAGAGACCCAGTACTTC. Encoded protein: CASNSRTGRETQYF.